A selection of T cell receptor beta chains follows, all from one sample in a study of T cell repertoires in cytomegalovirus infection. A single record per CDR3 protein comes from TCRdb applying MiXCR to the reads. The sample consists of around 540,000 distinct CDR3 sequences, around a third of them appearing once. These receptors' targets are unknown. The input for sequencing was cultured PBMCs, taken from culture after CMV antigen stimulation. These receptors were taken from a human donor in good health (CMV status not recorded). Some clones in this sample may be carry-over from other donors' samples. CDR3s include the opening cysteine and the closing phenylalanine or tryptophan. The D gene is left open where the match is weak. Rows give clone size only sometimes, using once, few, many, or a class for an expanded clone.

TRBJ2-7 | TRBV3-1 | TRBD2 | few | TGTGCCAGCAGCCAAGAACTAGCGGGTCCCCCTGAGCAGTACTTC | CASSQELAGPPEQYF
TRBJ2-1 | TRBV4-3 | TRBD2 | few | TGCGCCAGCAGCCGCTCGACGACATTTCTAGCGGGGACCTACAATGAGCAGTTCTTC | CASSRSTTFLAGTYNEQFF
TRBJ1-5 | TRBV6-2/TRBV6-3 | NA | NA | TGTGCCAGCGGCCATGGGGGTAGCAATCAGCCCCAGCATTTT | CASGHGGSNQPQHF
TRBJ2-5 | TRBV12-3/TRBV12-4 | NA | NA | TGTGCCAGCAGTTTATTCCAGAAAGAGACCCAGTACTTC | CASSLFQKETQYF
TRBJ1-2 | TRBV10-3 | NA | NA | TGTGCCATCAGTCCGCAACAGGGAACGCTCTATGGCTACACCTTC | CAISPQQGTLYGYTF
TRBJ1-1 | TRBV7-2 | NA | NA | TGTGCCAGCAGCTCCTACAACCGGGACGGGGAAGCTTTCTTT | CASSSYNRDGEAFF
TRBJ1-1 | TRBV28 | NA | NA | TGTGCCAGCAGTTTATACGCAGGCGCTGAAGCTTTCTTT | CASSLYAGAEAFF
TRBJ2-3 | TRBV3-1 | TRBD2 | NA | TGTGCCAGCAGCCAACAAACTAGCGGGAAGGGACCAGATACGCAGTATTTT | CASSQQTSGKGPDTQYF
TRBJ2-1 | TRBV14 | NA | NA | TGTGCCAGCAGCCAAGATTTAATCCTCCCCGGCGGTTTTGAGCAGTTCTTC | CASSQDLILPGGFEQFF
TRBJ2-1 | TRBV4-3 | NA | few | TGCGCCAGCGATTACAATGAGCAGTTCTTC | CASDYNEQFF
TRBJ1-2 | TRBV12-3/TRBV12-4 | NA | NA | TGTGCCAGCAGTCCCCACGGACAGCACTATGGCTACACCTTC | CASSPHGQHYGYTF
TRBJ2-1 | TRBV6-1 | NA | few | TGTGCCAGCAGGGCAGGTGGGGATGAGCAGTTCTTC | CASRAGGDEQFF
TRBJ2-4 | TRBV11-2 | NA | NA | TGTGCCAGCAGCTTCGCTAGGGGGGAGAGTCAGTACTTC | CASSFARGESQYF
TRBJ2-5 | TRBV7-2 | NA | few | TGTGCCAGCAGCCAAACCCAGGGTTATCGCGAGACCCAGTACTTC | CASSQTQGYRETQYF
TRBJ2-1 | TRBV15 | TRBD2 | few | TGTGCCACCTTAGCGGGAGAAAGCAATGAGCAGTTCTTC | CATLAGESNEQFF
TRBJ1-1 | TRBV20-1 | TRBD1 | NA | TGCAGTGCTAGAGATCGAAGGACAGGGAACACTGAAGCTTTCTTT | CSARDRRTGNTEAFF
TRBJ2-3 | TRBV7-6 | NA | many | TGTGCCACCACCTCCCGGGACACAGATACGCAGTATTTT | CATTSRDTDTQYF
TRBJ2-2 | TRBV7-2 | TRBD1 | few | TGTGCCAGCAGAAGGACAGGGACAGACACCGGGGAGCTGTTTTTT | CASRRTGTDTGELFF